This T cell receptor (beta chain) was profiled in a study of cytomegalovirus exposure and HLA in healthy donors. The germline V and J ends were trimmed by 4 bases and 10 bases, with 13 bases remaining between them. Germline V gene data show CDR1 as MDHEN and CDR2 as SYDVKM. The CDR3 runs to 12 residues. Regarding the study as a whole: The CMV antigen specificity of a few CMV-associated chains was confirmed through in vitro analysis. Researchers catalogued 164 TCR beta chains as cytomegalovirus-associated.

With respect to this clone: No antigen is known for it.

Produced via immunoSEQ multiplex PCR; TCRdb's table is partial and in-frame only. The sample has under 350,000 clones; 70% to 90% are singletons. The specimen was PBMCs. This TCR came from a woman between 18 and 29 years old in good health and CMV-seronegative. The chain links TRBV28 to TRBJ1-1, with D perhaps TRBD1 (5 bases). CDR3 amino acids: CASSSAGKGAFF. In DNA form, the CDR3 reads TGTGCCAGCAGTTCGGCAGGGAAGGGAGCTTTCTTT. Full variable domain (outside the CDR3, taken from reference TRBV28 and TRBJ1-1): DVKVTQSSRYLVKRTGEKVFLECVQDMDHENMFWYRQDPGLGLRLIYFSYDVKMKEKGDIPEGYSVSREKKERFSLILESASTNQTSMYLCASSSAGKGAFFGQGTRLTVV.